This T cell receptor (beta chain) was observed in a study of CD8+ T cells in alopecia areata. Across the whole study: At a dose of 5 to 10 mg twice daily, oral tofacitinib was given to treated patients. The SALT score measured affected scalp surface percentage in treated patients.

Trimming cost V 8 bases and J 7 bases; bases outside gene matches: 11. The germline V gene has CDR1 SGHTA and CDR2 FQGTGA. The CDR3 is 14 amino acids. Once RNA had been extracted, it was reverse transcribed into cDNA to act as the sequencing template. The assay was immunoSEQ multiplex PCR, and TCRdb's table has in-frame clones only and misses some. Of approximately 210,000 clones in the sample, approximately 72% were seen once. As to treatment: oral pan-JAK inhibitor, 5-10 mg twice daily. Sequenced material: CD4+ T cells sorted from blood, taken at week 44, from a patient treated with tofacitinib. This TCR was recovered from a human donor with alopecia areata. The chain combines TRBV7-3 with TRBJ1-2, with 9 bases lining up with TRBD1. This CDR3 is CASSRDRDDSGYTF. The CDR3 DNA is TGTGCCAGCTCGCGGGACAGGGACGACAGTGGCTACACCTTC.